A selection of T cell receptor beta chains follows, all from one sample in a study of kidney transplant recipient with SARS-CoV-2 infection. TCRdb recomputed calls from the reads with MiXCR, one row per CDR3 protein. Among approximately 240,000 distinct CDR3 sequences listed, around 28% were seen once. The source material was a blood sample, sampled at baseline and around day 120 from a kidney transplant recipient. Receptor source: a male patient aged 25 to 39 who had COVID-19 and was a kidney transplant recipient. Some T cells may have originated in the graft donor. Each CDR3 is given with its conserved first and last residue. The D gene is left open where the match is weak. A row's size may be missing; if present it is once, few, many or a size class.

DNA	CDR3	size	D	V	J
TGTACCAGTAGACAATACTCACAGGGTTCGAGCACTGAAGCTTTCTTT	CTSRQYSQGSSTEAFF	-	-	TRBV7-9	TRBJ1-1
TGTGCCAGCAGTGACTCTTACGCCGGCACTGAAGCTTTCTTT	CASSDSYAGTEAFF	many	-	TRBV6-5	TRBJ1-1
TGCAGCGCCCCCGCGACCTATGGCTACGCCTTC	CSAPATYGYAF	-	-	TRBV29-1	TRBJ1-2
TGTGCCAGCAGTGAAGCCTATCCCCAGTACTTC	CASSEAYPQYF	many	-	TRBV6-1	TRBJ2-5
TGCAGTGCTAGGGGGGGGTATAATGAAAAACTGTTTTTT	CSARGGYNEKLFF	many	-	TRBV20-1	TRBJ1-4
TGTGCCAGCGTAAACGGGGGGGCCACAGATACGCAGTATTTT	CASVNGGATDTQYF	few	TRBD2	TRBV2	TRBJ2-3
TGTGCCAGCAGCGTAGAGGTGGGGGCAGGATCACCCCTCCACTTT	CASSVEVGAGSPLHF	many	-	TRBV9	TRBJ1-6
TGTGCCAGCAGCTCTACCGGTTCAGCTCGAAAGACCTATGGCTACACCTTC	CASSSTGSARKTYGYTF	many	-	TRBV7-4	TRBJ1-2
TGTGCCAGCAGCCTCGGACAATCTTACCCCTACAATGAGCAGTTCTTC	CASSLGQSYPYNEQFF	many	-	TRBV3-1	TRBJ2-1
TGTGCTAGTGGTGGGGGAGTTTTGCGGGGAAAGACCTATGGCTACACCTTC	CASGGGVLRGKTYGYTF	-	-	TRBV12-5	TRBJ1-2
TGTGCCAGCGTTTCGAGGTACTCAAGAAAGACCTATGGCTACACCTTC	CASVSRYSRKTYGYTF	many	-	TRBV9	TRBJ1-2
TGTGCCAGCAGTGTCAACAGGAGAATGAACACTGAAGCTTTCTTT	CASSVNRRMNTEAFF	many	-	TRBV6-5	TRBJ1-1
TGTGCCAGCAGTTTAAACCCCGCTCGGCTAGCGGCCCTGATCGATGAGCAGTTCTTC	CASSLNPARLAALIDEQFF	many	TRBD2	TRBV28	TRBJ2-1
TGCAGCGTTGGTGGCTCTGAGGTTGGCTACACCTTC	CSVGGSEVGYTF	many	-	TRBV29-1	TRBJ1-2
TGTGCCAGCAGCAAGGCAAGTAAGGCTGGAAAGACCTATGGCTGCACCTTC	CASSKASKAGKTYGCTF	few	-	TRBV11-1	TRBJ1-2
TGTGCCAGCAGGGGACACCCCCTCCCGAACACCGGGGAGCTGTTTTTT	CASRGHPLPNTGELFF	many	-	TRBV28	TRBJ2-2
TGTGCCAGCATTCGTCGTGTAGGTGGGAGAAAGACCTATGGCTACACCTTC	CASIRRVGGRKTYGYTF	-	-	TRBV6-6	TRBJ1-2
TGTGCCAGCCCGAGACCTCATCCACGAAAGACCTATGGCTACACCTTC	CASPRPHPRKTYGYTF	few	-	TRBV5-8	TRBJ1-2
TGCAGCGTTGAAGGGGAGAACACAGATACGCAGTATTTT	CSVEGENTDTQYF	-	-	TRBV29-1	TRBJ2-3
TGTGCCAGAAAACTGTTAGTGGTGAGAAAGACCTATGGCTACACCTTC	CARKLLVVRKTYGYTF	many	-	TRBV5-3	TRBJ1-2
TGTGCCAGCAGCCCGGGAGACAGGGCTTACAATGAGCAGTTCTTC	CASSPGDRAYNEQFF	many	-	TRBV3-1	TRBJ2-1
TGTGCCAGCAGCTTCCGGACAGGCCCGAGGGTGGACATTGAAGCTTTCTTT	CASSFRTGPRVDIEAFF	-	-	TRBV21-1	TRBJ1-1
TGCAGTGCTAGCCGCCGCAGTTGGATAGAGACCCAGTACTTC	CSASRRSWIETQYF	-	-	TRBV20-1	TRBJ2-5
TGTGCCAGCTCATTAACCGGGACAGGGTCCAATCAGCCCCAGCATTTT	CASSLTGTGSNQPQHF	-	TRBD1	TRBV18	TRBJ1-5
TGTGCCAGCAGTGAGTATTTGGAATGTAGAAAGACCTATGGCTACACCTTC	CASSEYLECRKTYGYTF	many	-	TRBV6-1	TRBJ1-2
TGTGCCAGCAGTAAAGGGGGTAGTCCAACACCTAGCTCCTACGAGCAGTACTTC	CASSKGGSPTPSSYEQYF	many	-	TRBV6-6	TRBJ2-7
TGCAGTGCTGATGTTATGCTGTTTCGAAAGACCTATGGCTACACCTTC	CSADVMLFRKTYGYTF	many	-	TRBV20-1	TRBJ1-2